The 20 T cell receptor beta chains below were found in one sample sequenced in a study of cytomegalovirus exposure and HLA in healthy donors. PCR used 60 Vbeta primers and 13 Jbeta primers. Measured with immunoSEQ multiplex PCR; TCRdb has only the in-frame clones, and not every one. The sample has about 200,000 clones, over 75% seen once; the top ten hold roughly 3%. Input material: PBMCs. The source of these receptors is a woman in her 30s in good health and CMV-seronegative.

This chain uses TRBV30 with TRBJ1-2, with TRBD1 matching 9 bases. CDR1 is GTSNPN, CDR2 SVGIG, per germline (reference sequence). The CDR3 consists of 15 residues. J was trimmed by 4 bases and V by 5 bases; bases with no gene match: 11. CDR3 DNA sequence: TGTGCCTGGTCCGGGACAGGGATCGGCAGCTATGGCTACACCTTC. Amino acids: CAWSGTGIGSYGYTF.

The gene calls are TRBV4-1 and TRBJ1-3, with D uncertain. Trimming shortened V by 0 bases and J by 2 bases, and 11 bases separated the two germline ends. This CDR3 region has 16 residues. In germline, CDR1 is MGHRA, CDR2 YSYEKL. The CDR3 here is CASSQDSGLTGNTIYF. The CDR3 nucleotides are TGCGCCAGCAGCCAAGATTCAGGTTTAACTGGAAACACCATATATTTT.

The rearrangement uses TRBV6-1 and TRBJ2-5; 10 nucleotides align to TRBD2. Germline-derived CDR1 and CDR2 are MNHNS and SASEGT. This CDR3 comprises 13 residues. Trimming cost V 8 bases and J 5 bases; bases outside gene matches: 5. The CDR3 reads CASEREGLETQYF. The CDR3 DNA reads TGTGCCAGCGAGCGGGAGGGCCTGGAGACCCAGTACTTC.

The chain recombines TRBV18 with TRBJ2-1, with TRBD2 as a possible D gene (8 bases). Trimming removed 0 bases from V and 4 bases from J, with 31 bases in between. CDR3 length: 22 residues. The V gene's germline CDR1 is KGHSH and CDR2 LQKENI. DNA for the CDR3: TGTGCCAGCTCACCACCACGACTGGGTTCGGGGACAGCCTTAGCGGGATACAATGAGCAGTTCTTC. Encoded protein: CASSPPRLGSGTALAGYNEQFF. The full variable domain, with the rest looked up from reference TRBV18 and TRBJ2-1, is NAGVMQNPRHLVRRRGQEARLRCSPMKGHSHVYWYRQLPEEGLKFMVYLQKENIIDESGMPKERFSAEFPKEGPSILRIQQVVRGDSAAYFCASSPPRLGSGTALAGYNEQFFGPGTRLTVL.

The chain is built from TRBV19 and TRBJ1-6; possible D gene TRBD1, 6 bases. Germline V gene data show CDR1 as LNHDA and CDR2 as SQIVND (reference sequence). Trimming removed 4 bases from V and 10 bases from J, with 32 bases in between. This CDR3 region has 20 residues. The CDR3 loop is CASSREKIRDKRGRRSPLHF. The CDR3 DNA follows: TGTGCCAGTAGTAGAGAAAAAATCCGGGACAAGAGGGGGAGAAGGTCACCCCTCCACTTT.

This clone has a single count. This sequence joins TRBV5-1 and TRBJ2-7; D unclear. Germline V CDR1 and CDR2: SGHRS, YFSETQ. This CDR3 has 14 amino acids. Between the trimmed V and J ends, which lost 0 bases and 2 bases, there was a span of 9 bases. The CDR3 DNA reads TGCGCCAGCAGCTTGGCCCCGGGTCCCTACGAGCAGTACTTC. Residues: CASSLAPGPYEQYF.

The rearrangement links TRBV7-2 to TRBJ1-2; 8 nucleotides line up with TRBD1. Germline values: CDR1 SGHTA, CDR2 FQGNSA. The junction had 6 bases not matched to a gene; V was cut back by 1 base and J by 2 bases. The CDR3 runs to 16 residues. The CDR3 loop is CASSLGSGGRNYGYTF. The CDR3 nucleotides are TGTGCCAGCAGCTTAGGTTCAGGGGGCAGAAACTATGGCTACACCTTC.

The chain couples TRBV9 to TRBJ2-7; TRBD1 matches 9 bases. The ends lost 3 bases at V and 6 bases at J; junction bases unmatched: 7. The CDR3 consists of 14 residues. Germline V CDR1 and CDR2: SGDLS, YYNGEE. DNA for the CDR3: TGTGCCAGCAGCGCCGGGACAGGGAGTTTCGAGCAGTACTTC. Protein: CASSAGTGSFEQYF. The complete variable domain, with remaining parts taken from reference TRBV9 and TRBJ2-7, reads DSGVTQTPKHLITATGQRVTLRCSPRSGDLSVYWYQQSLDQGLQFLIQYYNGEERAKGNILERFSAQQFPDLHSELNLSSLELGDSALYFCASSAGTGSFEQYFGPGTRLTVT.

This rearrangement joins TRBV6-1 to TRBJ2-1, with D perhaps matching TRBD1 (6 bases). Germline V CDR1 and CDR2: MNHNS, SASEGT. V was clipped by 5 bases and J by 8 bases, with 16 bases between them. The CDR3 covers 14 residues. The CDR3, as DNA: TGTGCCAGCAGTAACCGGGACACCGGCGATGAGCAGTTCTTC. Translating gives CASSNRDTGDEQFF.

The CDR3 DNA reads TGTGCCAGCTCAGACGGACAGGGAGTCTACAATGAGCAGTTCTTC. This encodes CASSDGQGVYNEQFF. The chain is built from TRBV18 and TRBJ2-1; 8 bases agree with TRBD1. V trimming: 5 bases; J trimming: 3 bases; junction bases outside the gene matches: 6. Germline CDR1 is KGHSH and CDR2 is LQKENI. This CDR3 is built from 15 residues.

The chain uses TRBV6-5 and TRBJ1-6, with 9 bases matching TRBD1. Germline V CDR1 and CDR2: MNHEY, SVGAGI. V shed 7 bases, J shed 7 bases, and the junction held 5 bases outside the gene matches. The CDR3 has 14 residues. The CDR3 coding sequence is TGTGCCAGCACTCGACAGGGGGGCAATTCACCCCTCCACTTT. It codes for CASTRQGGNSPLHF.

In DNA form, the CDR3 reads TGTGCCAGCAGCTTAAGTAATCGGGGGGAAATTTTACCCCTCCACTTT. Translating gives CASSLSNRGEILPLHF. The chain has TRBV7-8 and TRBJ1-6, with D maybe TRBD1 (5 bases). V was trimmed by 2 bases and J by 12 bases, leaving 20 bases between them. CDR1 is SGHVS and CDR2 is FQNEAQ in the germline V gene. The CDR3 consists of 16 residues.

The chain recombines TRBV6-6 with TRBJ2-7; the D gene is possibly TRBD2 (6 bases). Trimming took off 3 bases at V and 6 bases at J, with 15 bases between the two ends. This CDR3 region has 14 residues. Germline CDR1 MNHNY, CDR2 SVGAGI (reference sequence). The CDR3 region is CASSYSGQGGEQYF. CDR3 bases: TGTGCCAGCAGTTATTCCGGTCAGGGAGGCGAGCAGTACTTC.

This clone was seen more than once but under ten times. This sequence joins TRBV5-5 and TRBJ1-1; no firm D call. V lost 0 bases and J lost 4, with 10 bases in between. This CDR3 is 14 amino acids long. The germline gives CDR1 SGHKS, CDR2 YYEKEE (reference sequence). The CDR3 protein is CASSLVAELTEAFF. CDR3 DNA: TGTGCCAGCAGCTTGGTGGCGGAACTCACTGAAGCTTTCTTT.

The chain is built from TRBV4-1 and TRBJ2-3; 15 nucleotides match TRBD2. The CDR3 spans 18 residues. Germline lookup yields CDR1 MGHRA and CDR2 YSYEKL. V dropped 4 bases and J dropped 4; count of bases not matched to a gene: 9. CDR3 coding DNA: TGCGCCAGCAGCCGGTCGGGACTAGCGGGAGGAGGGGCAGATACGCAGTATTTT. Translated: CASSRSGLAGGGADTQYF.

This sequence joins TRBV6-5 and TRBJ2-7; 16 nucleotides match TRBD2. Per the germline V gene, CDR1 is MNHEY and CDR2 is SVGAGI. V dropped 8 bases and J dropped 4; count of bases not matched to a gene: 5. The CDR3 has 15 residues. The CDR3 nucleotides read TGTGCCAGCGGGACTAGCGGGAGGGCCTATTACGAGCAGTACTTC. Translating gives CASGTSGRAYYEQYF.

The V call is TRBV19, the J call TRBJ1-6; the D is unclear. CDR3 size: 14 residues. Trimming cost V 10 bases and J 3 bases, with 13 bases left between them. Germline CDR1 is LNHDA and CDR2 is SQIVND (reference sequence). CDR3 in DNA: TGTGCCACCATGGACGGGGTCTATAATTCACCCCTCCACTTT. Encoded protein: CATMDGVYNSPLHF.

The CDR3 DNA reads TGTGCCAGCAGTGAATCTGGCCCAATCGAGCAGTTCTTC. Protein: CASSESGPIEQFF. The V and J genes are TRBV2 and TRBJ2-1; no definite D call. CDR1 and CDR2 (germline): SNHLY, FYNNEI. The CDR3 is 13 amino acids. The V end lost 2 bases, the J end lost 10 bases, and 12 bases lay between the germline ends.

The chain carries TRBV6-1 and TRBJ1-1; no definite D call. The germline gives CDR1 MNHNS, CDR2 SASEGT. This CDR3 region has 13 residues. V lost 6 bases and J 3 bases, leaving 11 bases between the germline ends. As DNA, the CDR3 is TGTGCCAGCAGGATAGAGGAATACACTGAAGCTTTCTTT. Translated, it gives CASRIEEYTEAFF.

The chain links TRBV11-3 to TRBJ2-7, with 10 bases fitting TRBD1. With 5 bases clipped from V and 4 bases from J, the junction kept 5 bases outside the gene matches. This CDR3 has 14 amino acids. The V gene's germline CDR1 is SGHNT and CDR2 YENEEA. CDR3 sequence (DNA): TGTGCCAGCAGCCCGGGGACAGGGGAGTACGAGCAGTACTTC. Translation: CASSPGTGEYEQYF. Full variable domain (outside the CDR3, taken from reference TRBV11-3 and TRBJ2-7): EAGVVQSPRYKIIEKKQPVAFWCNPISGHNTLYWYLQNLGQGPELLIRYENEEAVDDSQLPKDRFSAERLKGVDSTLKIQPAELGDSAVYLCASSPGTGEYEQYFGPGTRLTVT.